These 21 T cell receptor beta chains were all obtained from the same sample, sequenced in a study of CD8+ T cells in alopecia areata. Sequencing relied on a cDNA template that was reverse transcribed from extracted RNA. The protocol was immunoSEQ multiplex PCR, while the TCRdb copy is restricted to in-frame clones and leaves out a portion. The sample lists 150,000 or so clones, around 47% occurring once. Source material: CD4+ T cells sorted from blood. The receptors shown here come from a human donor with alopecia areata.

The chain couples TRBV28 to TRBJ2-7; no reliable D call. The CDR3 has 13 residues. V dropped 5 bases and J dropped 0 bases, with 8 bases sitting between them. CDR1 is MDHEN and CDR2 is SYDVKM in the germline V gene. In DNA form, the CDR3 reads TGTGCCAGCAGTCACCAAAGCTCCTACGAGCAGTACTTC. This encodes CASSHQSSYEQYF.

The chain links TRBV5-1 to TRBJ1-1; D gene uncertain. With 0 bases removed from V and 0 bases from J, the gap between germline ends came to 6 bases. The germline V gene encodes CDR1 SGHRS and CDR2 YFSETQ. The CDR3 consists of 14 residues. The CDR3 reads CASSLGVLNTEAFF. In DNA form, the CDR3 reads TGCGCCAGCAGCTTGGGGGTTTTGAACACTGAAGCTTTCTTT. The full variable domain, completed using reference TRBV5-1 and TRBJ1-1, is KAGVTQTPRYLIKTRGQQVTLSCSPISGHRSVSWYQQTPGQGLQFLFEYFSETQRNKGNFPGRFSGRQFSNSRSEMNVSTLELGDSALYLCASSLGVLNTEAFFGQGTRLTVV.

The genes are TRBV6-6 and TRBJ2-3; no firm D call. V dropped 6 bases and J dropped 4 bases, with 8 bases sitting between them. There are 12 residues in the CDR3. Germline V lookup: CDR1 MNHNY, CDR2 SVGAGI (reference sequence). The CDR3 here is CASSWPADTQYF. The CDR3 DNA follows: TGTGCCAGCAGCTGGCCGGCAGATACGCAGTATTTT.

This chain links TRBV15 with TRBJ2-5, with 8 bases matching TRBD1. Germline values: CDR1 LNHNV, CDR2 YYDKDF (reference sequence). Unmatched junction bases numbered 1, after V lost 3 bases and J lost 4 bases. The CDR3 has 13 residues. CDR3 nucleotides: TGTGCCACCAGCAGGGACAGGGTAGAGACCCAGTACTTC. Its translation is CATSRDRVETQYF.

This clone was counted only a few times. The rearrangement links TRBV6-1 to TRBJ2-7; D is perhaps TRBD1 or TRBD2 (6 bases each). With 2 bases removed from V and 2 bases from J, the gap between germline ends came to 19 bases. Germline lookup yields CDR1 MNHNS and CDR2 SASEGT. The CDR3 has 17 residues. Written as DNA, the CDR3 is TGTGCCAGCAGTGAAAGGGTGAACACGGGGGCGACCTACGAGCAGTACTTC. It yields the protein CASSERVNTGATYEQYF.

In this sample, this clone turned up a few times. The chain recombines TRBV7-3 with TRBJ2-3; D not certain. V shed 5 bases and J shed 4 bases, with 13 bases lying between them. Germline CDR1 and CDR2: SGHTA and FQGTGA. The CDR3 covers 14 residues. In DNA form, the CDR3 reads TGTGCCAGCAGCCCACACCCCCAGGCAGATACGCAGTATTTT. Its protein product is CASSPHPQADTQYF.

The J gene is TRBJ1-4, the V gene TRBV19; D unclear. CDR1 and CDR2 from the germline V gene are LNHDA and SQIVND (reference sequence). Trimming took off 1 base at V and 5 bases at J, with 11 bases between the two ends. This CDR3 is 15 amino acids long. The CDR3 loop reads CASSIVRAANEKLFF. The CDR3 nucleotides are TGTGCCAGTAGTATAGTAAGGGCTGCCAATGAAAAACTGTTTTTT.

The chain employs TRBV6-5 and TRBJ2-3; 8 bases fit TRBD2. Germline trimming cut 7 bases from V and 2 bases from J; bases unmatched to any gene: 8. This CDR3 is built from 15 residues. Germline V gene sequence: CDR1 MNHEY, CDR2 SVGAGI. The CDR3 loop is CASKESGSHTDTQYF. The CDR3 DNA sequence: TGTGCCAGCAAGGAAAGCGGGAGCCACACAGATACGCAGTATTTT.

This clone was detected a few times. The rearrangement joins TRBV28 to TRBJ2-1, with TRBD2 identical over 14 bases. With V trimmed by 4 bases and J by 7 bases, 6 bases remained unmatched. This CDR3 region has 16 residues. From germline, CDR1 is MDHEN and CDR2 SYDVKM. CDR3 in amino acids: CASSSGTSGSRNEQFF. The CDR3 nucleotides are TGTGCCAGCAGTTCTGGGACTAGCGGGAGTCGGAATGAGCAGTTCTTC.

J is TRBJ1-2 and V is TRBV5-1; 7 nucleotides agree with TRBD1. This CDR3 region has 12 residues. Germline V CDR1 and CDR2: SGHRS, YFSETQ. The trim removed 4 bases at V and 8 bases at J, leaving 5 bases unmatched. CDR3 sequence reads: CASSEDRDGYTF. As DNA, the CDR3 is TGCGCCAGCAGCGAAGACAGGGACGGCTACACCTTC.

This clone was recorded a few times. The genes are TRBV14 and TRBJ1-2, with D unclear. Trimming cost V 4 bases and J 4 bases, with 13 bases left between them. The CDR3 covers 14 residues. CDR1 SGHDN and CDR2 FVKESK come from the germline V gene. CDR3 sequence: CASSREGRIYGYTF. DNA of the CDR3: TGTGCCAGCAGCCGGGAGGGTAGGATCTATGGCTACACCTTC.

There are a few counts of this clone. This sample includes further DNA sequences coding for the same CDR3. The chain is built from TRBV19 and TRBJ1-5; maybe TRBD1 (5 bases). Per germline, CDR1 LNHDA and CDR2 SQIVND (reference sequence). The V end was cut by 3 bases, the J end by 7 bases, with 13 bases between. The CDR3 loop spans 14 amino acids. The CDR3 bases are TGTGCCAGTAGTATTGGGGGAGGAGGCCAGCCCCAGCATTTT. This sequence encodes CASSIGGGGQPQHF.

This clone was counted between two and nine times. J is TRBJ2-2 and V is TRBV7-8; TRBD2 aligns across 7 bases. Germline CDR1 and CDR2: SGHVS and FQNEAQ. This CDR3 is built from 15 residues. The junction had 3 bases not matched to a gene; V was cut back by 1 base and J by 4 bases. CDR3 coding DNA: TGTGCCAGCAGCTTAGTGGGGGAGGGCACCGGGGAGCTGTTTTTT. The encoded protein is CASSLVGEGTGELFF.

This clone was observed a handful of times. The CDR3 sequence is CASSQIRVSNQPQHF. CDR3 in DNA: TGTGCCAGCAGCCAGATACGAGTTAGCAATCAGCCCCAGCATTTT. The V gene is TRBV28, the J gene TRBJ1-5; no clear D. The CDR3 loop spans 15 amino acids. V gave up 6 bases and J gave up 0 bases, with 12 bases separating them. CDR1 and CDR2 from the germline V gene are MDHEN and SYDVKM.

The chain has TRBV5-1 and TRBJ1-4; no reliable D call. The CDR3 is 13 amino acids. V was shortened by 0 bases and J by 8 bases, with 8 bases between the two germline ends. Germline CDR1 is SGHRS and CDR2 is YFSETQ. The chain's CDR3 is CASSLDNGEKLFF. Written as DNA, the CDR3 is TGCGCCAGCAGCTTGGATAATGGGGAAAAACTGTTTTTT.

The gene calls are TRBV5-6 and TRBJ2-7; unclear D gene. The CDR3 contains 12 residues. Trimming took 1 base from V and 9 from J, leaving 11 bases between them. Germline assignment: CDR1 SGHDT and CDR2 YYEEEE. This CDR3 is CASSLKEQRQYF. CDR3 sequence (DNA): TGTGCCAGCAGCTTGAAGGAACAGAGGCAGTACTTC.

This clone was observed a few times. The CDR3 is CATTSGTGLYNEQFF. For the CDR3, the DNA is TGTGCCACGACCTCAGGGACAGGTCTATACAATGAGCAGTTCTTC. The chain combines TRBV5-4 with TRBJ2-1; TRBD1 aligns across 8 bases. The CDR3 is 15 residues long. Germline V lookup: CDR1 SGHNT, CDR2 YYREEE (reference sequence). V lost 9 bases to trimming and J lost 4 bases; unmatched junction nucleotides: 12. The full variable domain, in which reference TRBV5-4 and TRBJ2-1 provide the parts outside the CDR3, is ETGVTQSPTHLIKTRGQQVTLRCSSQSGHNTVSWYQQALGQGPQFIFQYYREEENGRGNFPPRFSGLQFPNYSSELNVNALELDDSALYLCATTSGTGLYNEQFFGPGTRLTVL.

V and J are TRBV20-1 and TRBJ2-3; D ambiguous. This CDR3 spans 11 amino acids. Germline lookup yields CDR1 DFQATT and CDR2 SNEGSKA (reference sequence). The DNA of the CDR3 is TGCAGCACGATACGCACAGATACGCAGTATTTT. This encodes CSTIRTDTQYF.

This clone has just a few counts. The genes are TRBV29-1 and TRBJ2-3, with D unresolved. The CDR3 length is 13 residues. The germline V and J ends were trimmed by 3 bases and 3 bases, with 10 bases remaining between them. Germline V CDR1 and CDR2: SQVTM, ANQGSEA. The CDR3 loop reads CSVDHRVTDTQYF. Here the CDR3 DNA reads TGCAGCGTTGATCACCGGGTAACAGATACGCAGTATTTT.

This clone was counted between two and nine times. The chain carries TRBV29-1 and TRBJ2-3, with TRBD1 matching over 9 bases. The length of the CDR3 is 14 residues. Germline CDR1 is SQVTM and CDR2 is ANQGSEA. J lost 4 bases, V lost 8 bases, and 10 bases had no gene match. The CDR3 sequence is CSLLGQGGADTQYF. DNA of the CDR3: TGCAGCCTCCTGGGACAGGGAGGCGCAGATACGCAGTATTTT.

The genes are TRBV7-2 and TRBJ2-3, with 13 bases lining up with TRBD2. Losses at the gene ends were 5 bases for V and 6 bases for J; bases not matched to a gene: 5. CDR1 is SGHTA and CDR2 is FQGNSA in the germline V gene. This CDR3 has 15 amino acids. The CDR3 nucleotides read TGTGCCAGCAGCACTGGACTAGCGGGAGTTGATACGCAGTATTTT. Translation: CASSTGLAGVDTQYF. The variable domain in full, with the rest retrieved from reference TRBV7-2 and TRBJ2-3, is GAGVSQSPSNKVTEKGKDVELRCDPISGHTALYWYRQSLGQGLEFLIYFQGNSAPDKSGLPSDRFSAERTGGSVSTLTIQRTQQEDSAVYLCASSTGLAGVDTQYFGPGTRLTVL.